The 18 T cell receptor beta chains below were found in one sample sequenced in a study of T cells after yellow fever vaccination. Using its own MiXCR run on the 5' RACE reads, TCRdb lists one record per CDR3 protein. The data hold approximately 600,000 distinct CDR3 sequences, with about 12% observed a single time. The sample was PBMCs, taken on the day of the yellow fever booster vaccination. Receptors were obtained from a man in his thirties or forties who received the YFV17D yellow fever vaccine.

This clonotype occurred a few times. This chain connects TRBV6-5 to TRBJ1-2, with D tentatively TRBD1 (6 bases). Germline lookup yields CDR1 MNHEY and CDR2 SVGAGI. The CDR3 runs 16 residues. V was pared by 0 bases and J by 4 bases, with 15 bases between. Written as DNA, the CDR3 is TGTGCCAGCAGTTACTCGGCCGCCGGGGGCAGCTATGGCTACACCTTC. It yields the protein CASSYSAAGGSYGYTF.

This CDR3 reads CASSSKGLGPYEQYF. CDR3 DNA sequence: TGTGCCAGCAGCTCCAAGGGACTTGGGCCCTACGAGCAGTACTTC. The chain joins TRBV7-2 to TRBJ2-7; a possible D gene is TRBD2 (6 bases). CDR3 length: 15 amino acids. The germline V and J ends were trimmed by 4 bases and 2 bases, with 15 bases remaining between them. Germline V gives CDR1 SGHTA, CDR2 FQGNSA.

This clonotype was recorded a few times. The chain is built from TRBV3-1 and TRBJ1-1; no firm D call. The CDR3 is 12 residues long. The V gene's germline CDR1 is LGHDT and CDR2 YNNKEL (reference sequence). Trimming took off 0 bases at V and 10 bases at J, with 9 bases between the two ends. This CDR3 reads CASSQEDVGAFF. The DNA of the CDR3 is TGTGCCAGCAGCCAAGAGGACGTGGGAGCTTTCTTT.

A few counts support this clonotype. This rearrangement joins TRBV29-1 to TRBJ2-1; no definite D call. CDR1 SQVTM and CDR2 ANQGSEA come from the germline V gene. The CDR3 runs to 11 residues. The V and J ends lost 4 bases and 6 bases respectively, with 7 bases between them. CDR3 sequence (DNA): TGCAGCGTTGTGGCTGGCAATGAGCAGTTCTTC. Residues: CSVVAGNEQFF.

J is TRBJ2-3 and V is TRBV30, with D perhaps matching TRBD2 (5 bases). This CDR3 region has 15 residues. The germline V and J ends were trimmed by 0 bases and 3 bases, with 13 bases remaining between them. From germline, CDR1 is GTSNPN and CDR2 SVGIG (reference sequence). This CDR3 is CAWSVRGSGTDTQYF. DNA for the CDR3: TGTGCCTGGAGTGTACGTGGGAGTGGAACAGATACGCAGTATTTT.

This clonotype was picked up a small number of times. The V gene is TRBV14, the J gene TRBJ2-7; the match to TRBD2 covers 8 bases. Looked up from germline, CDR1 is SGHDN and CDR2 is FVKESK. Trimming at V came to 1 base and at J to 5 bases, leaving 10 bases not matched to a gene. This CDR3 has 16 residues. CDR3 sequence (DNA): TGTGCCAGCAGCCAAGCCATGGGACTAGTGGTCCACGAGCAGTACTTC. The encoded protein is CASSQAMGLVVHEQYF.

The CDR3 spells CSGKVGWSEAFF. CDR3 coding DNA: TGCAGCGGTAAGGTGGGATGGTCTGAAGCTTTCTTT. The gene calls are TRBV20-1 and TRBJ1-1; D remains ambiguous. The CDR3 has 12 residues. The germline CDR1 and CDR2 sequences are DFQATT and SNEGSKA (reference sequence).

The rearrangement uses TRBV9 and TRBJ2-3; D call uncertain. The CDR3 spans 15 residues. CDR1 SGDLS and CDR2 YYNGEE come from the germline V gene. Trimming pared 0 bases from V and 2 bases from J, leaving 10 bases between. CDR3 residues: CASSVAVRFTDTQYF. The DNA of the CDR3 is TGTGCCAGCAGCGTAGCTGTTAGATTCACAGATACGCAGTATTTT.

The chain couples TRBV7-9 to TRBJ1-2; D possibly corresponds to TRBD1 (5 bases). The germline gives CDR1 SEHNR, CDR2 FQNEAQ (reference sequence). Trimming stripped 4 bases from V and 8 bases from J, with 20 bases between. CDR3 size: 15 residues. The CDR3 DNA sequence: TGTGCCAGCAGCTCCCAGGCTTTACGGGGCCTCGGCTACACCTTC. It yields the protein CASSSQALRGLGYTF.

This clonotype was found a few times. The V gene is TRBV28, the J gene TRBJ2-7; D uncertain. Trimming pared 9 bases from V and 1 base from J, leaving 13 bases between. CDR1 is MDHEN, CDR2 SYDVKM, per germline. The CDR3 has 13 amino acids. This chain's CDR3 is CASLEVGSYEQYF. CDR3 sequence (DNA): TGTGCCAGTTTAGAGGTAGGGTCCTACGAGCAGTACTTC.

This clonotype was observed a few times. J is TRBJ1-5 and V is TRBV28; weak D call: TRBD1 (6 bases). This CDR3 comprises 13 residues. With 6 bases removed from V and 4 bases from J, the gap between germline ends came to 10 bases. The germline CDR1 and CDR2 sequences are MDHEN and SYDVKM. The CDR3 loop is CASRWTANQPQHF. CDR3 coding DNA: TGTGCCAGCAGATGGACAGCAAATCAGCCCCAGCATTTT.

This clonotype has at least ten counts. This chain links TRBV18 with TRBJ2-7; the match to TRBD1 covers 7 bases. This CDR3 is built from 14 residues. CDR1 is KGHSH, CDR2 LQKENI, per germline. The V and J ends lost 8 bases and 0 bases, in that order; junction bases with no gene match: 7. The CDR3 loop is CASDTGAPSYEQYF. The DNA of the CDR3 is TGTGCCAGCGACACAGGGGCACCCTCCTACGAGCAGTACTTC. Full variable domain (missing parts from reference TRBV18 and TRBJ2-7): NAGVMQNPRHLVRRRGQEARLRCSPMKGHSHVYWYRQLPEEGLKFMVYLQKENIIDESGMPKERFSAEFPKEGPSILRIQQVVRGDSAAYFCASDTGAPSYEQYFGPGTRLTVT.

This clonotype was found a few times. This chain connects TRBV29-1 to TRBJ1-1; the D is unclear. Germline V gene sequence: CDR1 SQVTM, CDR2 ANQGSEA. The CDR3 length is 11 residues. V was pared by 5 bases and J by 6 bases, with 10 bases between. The CDR3 DNA reads as TGCAGCGTTCTAAGTCCGTCTGAAGCTTTCTTT. Translated, it gives CSVLSPSEAFF. The full variable domain, completed using reference TRBV29-1 and TRBJ1-1, is SAVISQKPSRDICQRGTSLTIQCQVDSQVTMMFWYRQQPGQSLTLIATANQGSEATYESGFVIDKFPISRPNLTFSTLTVSNMSPEDSSIYLCSVLSPSEAFFGQGTRLTVV.

This clonotype was found a few times. The CDR3 sequence is CASSLRDTLRGEQFF. The CDR3 nucleotides are TGTGCCAGCAGCCTCCGGGACACTCTCCGGGGTGAGCAGTTCTTC. This chain connects TRBV12-3 or TRBV12-4 to TRBJ2-1, with a weak D call TRBD1 (6 bases). The length of the CDR3 is 15 residues. Trimming shortened V by 6 bases and J by 9 bases, and 21 bases separated the two germline ends.

This clonotype was counted only a few times. The gene calls are TRBV6-2 or TRBV6-3 and TRBJ2-1; 9 nucleotides line up with TRBD1. Unmatched junction bases numbered 10, after V lost 1 base and J lost 9 bases. CDR1 MNHEY and CDR2 SVGEGT come from the germline V gene. The CDR3 sequence is 16 residues long. The CDR3 DNA reads as TGTGCCAGCAGTTACTACGGGACAGGGTCCGCGGCTGAGCAGTTCTTC. As protein: CASSYYGTGSAAEQFF.

The CDR3 nucleotides are TGTGCCAGCAGTTTATTAGGGGACAGGTCTGCAAAGAGCACAGATACGCAGTATTTT. Protein: CASSLLGDRSAKSTDTQYF. The chain carries TRBV28 and TRBJ2-3; TRBD1 agrees at 8 bases. V shed 1 base, J shed 0 bases, and the junction held 12 bases outside the gene matches. Per the germline V gene, CDR1 is MDHEN and CDR2 is SYDVKM. The CDR3 covers 19 residues.

This clonotype was found a few times. This rearrangement joins TRBV28 to TRBJ2-3; tentative D call: TRBD1 (5 bases). CDR3 length equals 14 residues. Germline lookup yields CDR1 MDHEN and CDR2 SYDVKM. Trimming removed 3 bases at V and 6 bases at J, with 13 bases between. CDR3 residues: CASSLARAADTQYF. In DNA form, the CDR3 reads TGTGCCAGCAGTTTGGCCAGGGCAGCGGATACGCAGTATTTT.

The rearrangement uses TRBV12-3 or TRBV12-4 and TRBJ2-5; 10 bases map to TRBD2. The CDR3 is 19 residues long. V gave up 1 base and J gave up 2 bases; unmatched junction bases: 13. CDR3 DNA sequence: TGTGCCAGCAGTTTAGAGGCGGTCGCTAGCGGGGGCCTTCAAGAGACCCAGTACTTC. Translated, it gives CASSLEAVASGGLQETQYF.